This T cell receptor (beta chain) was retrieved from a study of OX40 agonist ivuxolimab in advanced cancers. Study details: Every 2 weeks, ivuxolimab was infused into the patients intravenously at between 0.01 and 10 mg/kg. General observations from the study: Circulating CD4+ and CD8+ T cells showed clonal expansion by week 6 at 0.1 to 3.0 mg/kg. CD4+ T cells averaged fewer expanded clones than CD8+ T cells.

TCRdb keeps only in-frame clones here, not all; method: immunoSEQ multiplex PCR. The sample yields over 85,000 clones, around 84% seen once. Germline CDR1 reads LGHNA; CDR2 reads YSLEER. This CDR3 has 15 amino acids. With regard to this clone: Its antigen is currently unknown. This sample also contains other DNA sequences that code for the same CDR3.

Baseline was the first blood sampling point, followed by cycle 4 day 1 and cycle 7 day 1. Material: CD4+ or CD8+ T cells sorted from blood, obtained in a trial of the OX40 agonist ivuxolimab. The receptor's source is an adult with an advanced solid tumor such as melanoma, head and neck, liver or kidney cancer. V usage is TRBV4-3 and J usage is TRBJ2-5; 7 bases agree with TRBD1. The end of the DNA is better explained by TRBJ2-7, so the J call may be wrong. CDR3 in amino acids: CASSHHLQGAYEQYF. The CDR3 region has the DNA TGCGCCAGCAGCCATCACCTTCAGGGGGCCTACGAGCAGTACTTC.